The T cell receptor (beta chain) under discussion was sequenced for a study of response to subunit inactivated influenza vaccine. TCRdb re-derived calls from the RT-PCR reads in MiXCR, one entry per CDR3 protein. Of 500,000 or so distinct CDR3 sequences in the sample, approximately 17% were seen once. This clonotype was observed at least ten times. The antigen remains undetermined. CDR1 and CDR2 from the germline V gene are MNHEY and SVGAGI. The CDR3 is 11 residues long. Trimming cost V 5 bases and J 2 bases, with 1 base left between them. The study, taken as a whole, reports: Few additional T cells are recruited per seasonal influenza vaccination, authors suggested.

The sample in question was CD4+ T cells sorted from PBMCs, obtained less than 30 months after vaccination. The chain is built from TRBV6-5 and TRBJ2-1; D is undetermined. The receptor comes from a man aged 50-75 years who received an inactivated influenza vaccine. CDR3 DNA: TGTGCCAGCAGTACCTACAATGAGCAGTTCTTC. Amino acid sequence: CASSTYNEQFF.